This TCR beta chain originates from a study of cytotoxic CD8 clonotypes in ibrutinib-treated CLL. The CDR3 sequence is 16 residues long. The V end lost 0 bases, the J end lost 3 bases, and 12 bases lay between the germline ends. Germline V lookup: CDR1 SGDLS, CDR2 YYNGEE. Libraries were prepared by immunoSEQ multiplex PCR; TCRdb keeps only in-frame clonotypes and omits some of them. The data contain 200,000 or so clones, 79% of them singletons. This sequence joins TRBV9 and TRBJ2-2, with a weak D call TRBD1 (5 bases). The receptor comes from a human donor with chronic lymphocytic leukemia. The starting material was PBMCs, obtained after 12 months of ibrutinib treatment. The CDR3 is CASSVGRVLYTGELFF. In DNA form, the CDR3 reads TGTGCCAGCAGCGTAGGCAGGGTTTTGTACACCGGGGAGCTGTTTTTT. Full variable domain (outside the CDR3, taken from reference TRBV9 and TRBJ2-2): DSGVTQTPKHLITATGQRVTLRCSPRSGDLSVYWYQQSLDQGLQFLIQYYNGEERAKGNILERFSAQQFPDLHSELNLSSLELGDSALYFCASSVGRVLYTGELFFGEGSRLTVL.